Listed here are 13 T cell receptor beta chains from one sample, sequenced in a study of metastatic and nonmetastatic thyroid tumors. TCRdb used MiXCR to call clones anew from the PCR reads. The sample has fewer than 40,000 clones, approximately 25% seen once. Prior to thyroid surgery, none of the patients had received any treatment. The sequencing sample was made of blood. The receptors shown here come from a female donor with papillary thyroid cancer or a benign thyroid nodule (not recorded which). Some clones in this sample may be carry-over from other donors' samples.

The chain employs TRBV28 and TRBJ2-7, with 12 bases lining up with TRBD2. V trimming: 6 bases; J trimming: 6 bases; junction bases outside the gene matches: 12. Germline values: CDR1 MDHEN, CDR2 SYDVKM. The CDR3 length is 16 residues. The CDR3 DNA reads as TGTGCCAGCAGATCGACTAGCGGGAGCCCCGGAAGCGAGCAGTACTTC. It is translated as CASRSTSGSPGSEQYF.

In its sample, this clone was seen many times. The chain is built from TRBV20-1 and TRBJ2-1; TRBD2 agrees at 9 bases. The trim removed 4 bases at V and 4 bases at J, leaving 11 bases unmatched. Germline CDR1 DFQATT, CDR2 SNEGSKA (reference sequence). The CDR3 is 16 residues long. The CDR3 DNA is TGCAGTGCTACGCCCCCCGGACTAGCGAGATACAATGAGCAGTTCTTC. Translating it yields CSATPPGLARYNEQFF.

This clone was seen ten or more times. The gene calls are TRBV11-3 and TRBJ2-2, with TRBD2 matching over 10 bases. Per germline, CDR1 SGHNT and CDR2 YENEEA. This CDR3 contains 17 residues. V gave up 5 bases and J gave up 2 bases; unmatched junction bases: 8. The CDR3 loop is CASSVRTSGRNTGELFF. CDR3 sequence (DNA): TGTGCCAGCAGCGTAAGGACTAGCGGAAGAAACACCGGGGAGCTGTTTTTT.

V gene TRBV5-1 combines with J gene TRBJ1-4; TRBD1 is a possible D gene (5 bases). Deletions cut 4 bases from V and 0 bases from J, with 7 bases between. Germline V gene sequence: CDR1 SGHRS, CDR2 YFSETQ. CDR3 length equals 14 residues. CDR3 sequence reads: CASSQTATNEKLFF. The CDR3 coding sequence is TGCGCCAGCAGCCAGACAGCAACTAATGAAAAACTGTTTTTT.

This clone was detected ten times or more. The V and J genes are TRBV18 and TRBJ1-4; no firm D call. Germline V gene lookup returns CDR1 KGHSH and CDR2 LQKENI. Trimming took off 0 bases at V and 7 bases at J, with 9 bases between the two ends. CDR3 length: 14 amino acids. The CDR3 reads CASSPPGSGEKLFF. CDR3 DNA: TGTGCCAGCTCACCACCCGGGAGTGGTGAAAAACTGTTTTTT.

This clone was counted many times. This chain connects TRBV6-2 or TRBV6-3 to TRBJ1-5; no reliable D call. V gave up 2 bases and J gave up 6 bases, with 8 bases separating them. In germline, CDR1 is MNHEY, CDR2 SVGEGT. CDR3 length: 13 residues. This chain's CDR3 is CASSYEDRQPQHF. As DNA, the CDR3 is TGTGCCAGCAGTTACGAGGACCGTCAGCCCCAGCATTTT.

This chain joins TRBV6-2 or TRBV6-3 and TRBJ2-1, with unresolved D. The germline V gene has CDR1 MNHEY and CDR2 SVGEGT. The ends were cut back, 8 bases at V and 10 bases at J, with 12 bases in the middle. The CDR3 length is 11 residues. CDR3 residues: CASSPAREQFF. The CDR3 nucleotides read TGTGCCAGCTCCCCCGCGAGGGAGCAGTTCTTC.

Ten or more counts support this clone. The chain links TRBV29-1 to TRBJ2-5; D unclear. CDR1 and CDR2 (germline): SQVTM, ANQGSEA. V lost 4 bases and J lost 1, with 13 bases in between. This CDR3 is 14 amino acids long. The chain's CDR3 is CSVGAYPIQETQYF. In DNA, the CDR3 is TGCAGCGTTGGGGCCTACCCAATCCAAGAGACCCAGTACTTC.

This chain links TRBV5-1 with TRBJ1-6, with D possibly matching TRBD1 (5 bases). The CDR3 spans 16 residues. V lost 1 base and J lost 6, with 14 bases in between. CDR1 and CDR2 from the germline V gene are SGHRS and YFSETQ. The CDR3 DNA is TGCGCCAGCAGCTTGTTTGGGACGACCATTAATTCACCCCTCCACTTT. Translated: CASSLFGTTINSPLHF.

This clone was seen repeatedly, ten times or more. CDR3 amino acids: CASSYSLRGNYGYTF. The CDR3 bases are TGTGCCAGCAGTTACAGCTTGCGGGGTAACTATGGCTACACCTTC. V is TRBV6-5 and J is TRBJ1-2; no clear D gene. From germline, CDR1 is MNHEY and CDR2 SVGAGI. V shed 2 bases and J shed 1 base, with 11 bases lying between them. The length of the CDR3 is 15 residues.

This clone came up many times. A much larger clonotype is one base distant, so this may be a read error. CDR3 coding DNA: TGTGCCACCAGCAGTGACAGGGGGACTAATGAAAGACTGTTTTTT. This codes for CATSSDRGTNERLFF. The V call is TRBV15, the J call TRBJ1-4; 9 nucleotides agree with TRBD1. Germline-derived CDR1 and CDR2 are LNHNV and YYDKDF (reference sequence). CDR3 length: 15 residues. Full variable domain (rest looked up from reference TRBV15 and TRBJ1-4): DAMVIQNPRYQVTQFGKPVTLSCSQTLNHNVMYWYQQKSSQAPKLLFHYYDKDFNNEADTPDNFQSRRPNTSFCFLDIRSPGLGDTAMYLCATSSDRGTNERLFFGSGTQLSVL.

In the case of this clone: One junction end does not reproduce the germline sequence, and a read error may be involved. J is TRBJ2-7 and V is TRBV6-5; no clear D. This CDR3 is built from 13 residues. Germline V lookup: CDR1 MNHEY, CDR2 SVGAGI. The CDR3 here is CARSSYPVGEQYF. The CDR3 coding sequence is TGTGCCAGAAGTTCTTATCCGGTGGGCGAGCAGTACTTC.

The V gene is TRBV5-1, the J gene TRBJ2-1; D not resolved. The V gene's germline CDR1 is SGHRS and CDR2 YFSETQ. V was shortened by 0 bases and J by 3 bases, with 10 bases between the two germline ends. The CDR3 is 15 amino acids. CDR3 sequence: CASSLERSIYNEQFF. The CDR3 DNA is TGCGCCAGCAGCTTGGAACGGTCGATCTACAATGAGCAGTTCTTC.